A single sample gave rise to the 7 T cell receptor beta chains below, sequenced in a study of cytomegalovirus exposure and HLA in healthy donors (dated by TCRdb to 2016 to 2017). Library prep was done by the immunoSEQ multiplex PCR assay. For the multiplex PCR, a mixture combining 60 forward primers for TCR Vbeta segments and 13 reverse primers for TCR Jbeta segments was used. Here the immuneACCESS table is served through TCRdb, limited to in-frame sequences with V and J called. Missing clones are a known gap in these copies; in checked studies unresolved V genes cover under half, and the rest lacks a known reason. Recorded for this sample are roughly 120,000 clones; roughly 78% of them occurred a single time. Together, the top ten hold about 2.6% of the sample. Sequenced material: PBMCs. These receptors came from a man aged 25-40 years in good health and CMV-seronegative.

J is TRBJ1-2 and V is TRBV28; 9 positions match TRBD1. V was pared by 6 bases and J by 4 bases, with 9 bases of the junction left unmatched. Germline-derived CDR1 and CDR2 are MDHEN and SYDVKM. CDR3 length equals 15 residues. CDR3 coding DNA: TGTGCCAGCAGATCGGACAGGGGTAGCTCCTATGGCTACACCTTC. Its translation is CASRSDRGSSYGYTF.

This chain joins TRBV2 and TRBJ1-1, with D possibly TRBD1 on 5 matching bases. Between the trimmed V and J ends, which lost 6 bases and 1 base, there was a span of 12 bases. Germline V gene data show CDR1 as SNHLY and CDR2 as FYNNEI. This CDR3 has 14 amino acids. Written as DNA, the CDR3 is TGTGCCAGCAGGACAGCGACAGAGAACACTGAAGCTTTCTTT. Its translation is CASRTATENTEAFF.

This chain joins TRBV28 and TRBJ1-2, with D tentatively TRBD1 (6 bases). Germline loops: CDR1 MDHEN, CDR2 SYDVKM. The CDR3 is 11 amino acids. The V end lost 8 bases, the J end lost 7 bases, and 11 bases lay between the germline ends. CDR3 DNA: TGTGCCAGCGGGGACAATTTTGGCTACACCTTC. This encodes CASGDNFGYTF.

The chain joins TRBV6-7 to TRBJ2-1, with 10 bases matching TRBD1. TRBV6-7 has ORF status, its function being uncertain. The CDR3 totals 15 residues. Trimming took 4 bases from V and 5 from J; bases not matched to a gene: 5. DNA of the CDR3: TGTGCCAGCAGTTGGACAGGGGGATGCGACAATGAGCAGTTCTTC. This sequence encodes CASSWTGGCDNEQFF.

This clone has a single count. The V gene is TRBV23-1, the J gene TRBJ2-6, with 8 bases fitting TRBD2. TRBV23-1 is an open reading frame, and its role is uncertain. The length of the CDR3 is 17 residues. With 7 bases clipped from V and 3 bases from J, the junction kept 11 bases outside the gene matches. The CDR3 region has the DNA TGCGCCAGCAAATTTCCCGGGACTAGTAATGGGGCCAACGTCCTGACTTTC. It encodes CASKFPGTSNGANVLTF.

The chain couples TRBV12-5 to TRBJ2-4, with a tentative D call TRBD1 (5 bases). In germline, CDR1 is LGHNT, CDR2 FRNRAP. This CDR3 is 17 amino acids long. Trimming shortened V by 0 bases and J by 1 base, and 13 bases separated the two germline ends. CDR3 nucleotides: TGTGCTAGTGGTTTGGTTATTCAGGGTTCGGCCAAAAACATTCAGTACTTC. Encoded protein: CASGLVIQGSAKNIQYF.

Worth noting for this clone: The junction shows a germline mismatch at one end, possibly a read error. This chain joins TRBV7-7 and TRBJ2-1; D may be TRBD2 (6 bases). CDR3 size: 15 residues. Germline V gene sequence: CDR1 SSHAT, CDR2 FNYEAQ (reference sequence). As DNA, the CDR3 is TGTGCTAGCAGCCTTAGCGGAGGTTCCTACAATGAGCAGTTCTTC. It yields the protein CASSLSGGSYNEQFF.